This is a list of T cell receptor beta chains from one sample in a study of radiotherapy plus CTLA-4 blockade in lung cancer. Assay: immunoSEQ multiplex PCR; the TCRdb copy retains only in-frame clones and omits some. Of 56,000 or so clones in the sample, under 80% were seen once. The material sequenced was peripheral blood, taken from a patient treated with radiotherapy plus ipilimumab. Receptors originate from a human donor with non-small cell lung cancer who had a complete response to radiotherapy plus ipilimumab. Each CDR3 is given with its conserved first and last residue. D genes are given only for firm matches. The listing skips clone size in some rows; elsewhere it reads once, few, many or a size class.

j_call: TRBJ2-1; v_call: TRBV19; d_call: .; clone_size: .; cdr3_nt: TGTGCCAGTAGTGTGGGGGGATCCGTCTCCTACAATGAGCAGTTCTTC; cdr3_aa: CASSVGGSVSYNEQFF
j_call: TRBJ1-1; v_call: TRBV7-9; d_call: .; clone_size: once; cdr3_nt: TGTGCCAGCACCAAGGGGGGGACTAACACTGAAGCTTTCTTT; cdr3_aa: CASTKGGTNTEAFF
j_call: TRBJ2-1; v_call: TRBV6-4; d_call: TRBD2; clone_size: .; cdr3_nt: TGTGCCAGCAGTGACTGGGGGGGGAGCTCCTACAATGAGCAGTTCTTC; cdr3_aa: CASSDWGGSSYNEQFF
j_call: TRBJ1-3; v_call: TRBV5-1; d_call: .; clone_size: few; cdr3_nt: TGCGCCAGCAGCTTTGACAGCTCTGGAAACACCATATATTTT; cdr3_aa: CASSFDSSGNTIYF
j_call: TRBJ2-1; v_call: TRBV4-3; d_call: .; clone_size: .; cdr3_nt: TGCGCCAGCAGCCGAGTAGCAGATTCCTACAATGAGCAGTTCTTC; cdr3_aa: CASSRVADSYNEQFF
j_call: TRBJ1-3; v_call: TRBV7-8; d_call: TRBD1; clone_size: .; cdr3_nt: TGTGCCAGCAGCCCCGGGACAGGGGGATTTGGTGGAAACACCATATATTTT; cdr3_aa: CASSPGTGGFGGNTIYF
j_call: TRBJ2-1; v_call: TRBV9; d_call: TRBD2; clone_size: .; cdr3_nt: TGTGCCAGCAGCGTAGCAGCGGGGGGGCAGTTCAATGAGCAGTTCTTC; cdr3_aa: CASSVAAGGQFNEQFF
j_call: TRBJ1-6; v_call: TRBV4-3; d_call: TRBD1; clone_size: .; cdr3_nt: TGCGCCAGCAGCCCGACAGGGGGCTATAATTCACCCCTCCACTTT; cdr3_aa: CASSPTGGYNSPLHF
j_call: TRBJ2-5; v_call: TRBV6-1; d_call: TRBD1; clone_size: .; cdr3_nt: TGTGCCAGCAGTGAAAGCGGGACAGGGGGTAATGGGGAGACCCAGTACTTC; cdr3_aa: CASSESGTGGNGETQYF
j_call: TRBJ2-7; v_call: TRBV6-5; d_call: TRBD2; clone_size: .; cdr3_nt: TGTGCCAGCAGTCGTGGACTAGCGGCTACCTACGAGCAGTACTTC; cdr3_aa: CASSRGLAATYEQYF
j_call: TRBJ1-6; v_call: TRBV30; d_call: .; clone_size: .; cdr3_nt: TGTGCCTGGAGTTGGGGGGGGCGCTCCTATAATTCACCCCTCCACTTT; cdr3_aa: CAWSWGGRSYNSPLHF
j_call: TRBJ1-5; v_call: TRBV5-1; d_call: .; clone_size: .; cdr3_nt: TGCGCCAGCAGCTTGGGCAGCGAAGAGGATCAGCCCCAGCATTTT; cdr3_aa: CASSLGSEEDQPQHF
j_call: TRBJ1-3; v_call: TRBV7-2; d_call: .; clone_size: once; cdr3_nt: TGTGCCAGCAGTATCCAGAGCCTCGGGAACACCATATATTTT; cdr3_aa: CASSIQSLGNTIYF
j_call: TRBJ2-6; v_call: TRBV5-1; d_call: .; clone_size: .; cdr3_nt: TGCGCCAGCAGCTTGGCCAACCCAGGGGTAGGCTCTGGGGCCAACGTCCTGACTTTC; cdr3_aa: CASSLANPGVGSGANVLTF
j_call: TRBJ1-1; v_call: TRBV5-1; d_call: .; clone_size: .; cdr3_nt: TGCGCCAGCAGCCAGGAAATGAACACTGAAGCTTTCTTT; cdr3_aa: CASSQEMNTEAFF
j_call: TRBJ1-5; v_call: TRBV12-5; d_call: .; clone_size: .; cdr3_nt: TGTGCTAGTGGTTTGGTAAAAATGGGCAGGGGCGGTACAGAGAGCAATCAGCCCCAGCATTTT; cdr3_aa: CASGLVKMGRGGTESNQPQHF
j_call: TRBJ2-7; v_call: TRBV6-5; d_call: .; clone_size: .; cdr3_nt: TGTGCCACCACCAAAGGGGCAGGGGTCTACGAGCAGTACTTC; cdr3_aa: CATTKGAGVYEQYF
j_call: TRBJ1-2; v_call: TRBV5-5; d_call: .; clone_size: .; cdr3_nt: TGTGCCAGCAGTCTCACAACAGGGATCACTTATGGCTACACCTTC; cdr3_aa: CASSLTTGITYGYTF
j_call: TRBJ2-1; v_call: TRBV9; d_call: TRBD1; clone_size: .; cdr3_nt: TGTGCCAGCAGCTTCACTAGGGGGACAGGTGAGCAGTTCTTC; cdr3_aa: CASSFTRGTGEQFF
j_call: TRBJ1-5; v_call: TRBV6-1; d_call: .; clone_size: .; cdr3_nt: TGTGCCGGGGGGGGTCGGGGTCAGCCCCAGCATTTT; cdr3_aa: CAGGGRGQPQHF
j_call: TRBJ2-1; v_call: TRBV5-1; d_call: TRBD2; clone_size: .; cdr3_nt: TGCGCCAGCAGCTCCGGGACTAGCGGTTGGCAAAGCTCCTACAATGAGCAGTTCTTC; cdr3_aa: CASSSGTSGWQSSYNEQFF
j_call: TRBJ2-3; v_call: TRBV15; d_call: .; clone_size: .; cdr3_nt: TGTGCCACCAGCAGAGGCGGAGGAGGGGGGGGTGGGACAGATACGCAGTATTTT; cdr3_aa: CATSRGGGGGGGTDTQYF
j_call: TRBJ1-1; v_call: TRBV7-9; d_call: .; clone_size: .; cdr3_nt: TGTGCCAGCAGCGATGGACAGCCGGGGTACGCTTTCTTT; cdr3_aa: CASSDGQPGYAFF
j_call: TRBJ2-1; v_call: TRBV2; d_call: TRBD2; clone_size: .; cdr3_nt: TGTGCCAGCGAGGGGACTAGCGGGAGGTTCGGCAATGAGCAGTTCTTC; cdr3_aa: CASEGTSGRFGNEQFF
j_call: TRBJ1-2; v_call: TRBV30; d_call: TRBD1; clone_size: .; cdr3_nt: TGTGCCTGGAGTAGAGGGGGCTCCACTAACTATGGCTACACCTTC; cdr3_aa: CAWSRGGSTNYGYTF
j_call: TRBJ2-5; v_call: TRBV19; d_call: .; clone_size: .; cdr3_nt: TGTGCCAGTAGTATAGGGGAAGGGGCCGGTGAGACCCAGTACTTC; cdr3_aa: CASSIGEGAGETQYF
j_call: TRBJ1-1; v_call: TRBV5-1; d_call: TRBD1; clone_size: .; cdr3_nt: TGCGCCAGCAGCAGGGGACAGGGGGCCTTGAGCACTGAAGCTTTCTTT; cdr3_aa: CASSRGQGALSTEAFF
j_call: TRBJ1-2; v_call: TRBV18; d_call: .; clone_size: once; cdr3_nt: TGTGCCAGCTCACCCGGACAGTCGGGCGCTGGCTACACCTTC; cdr3_aa: CASSPGQSGAGYTF
j_call: TRBJ1-4; v_call: TRBV7-6; d_call: .; clone_size: .; cdr3_nt: TGTGCCAGCAGCCTGGTCGGGGGGAATGAAAAACTGTTTTTT; cdr3_aa: CASSLVGGNEKLFF
j_call: TRBJ1-2; v_call: TRBV6-5; d_call: TRBD1; clone_size: .; cdr3_nt: TGTGCCAGCAGTCAAAGACAGGGTGGGGGATTTGGCTACACCTTC; cdr3_aa: CASSQRQGGGFGYTF
j_call: TRBJ1-3; v_call: TRBV5-4; d_call: .; clone_size: .; cdr3_nt: TGTGCCAGCAGCTTGGAGGGACCGGGGGACACCATATATTTT; cdr3_aa: CASSLEGPGDTIYF
j_call: TRBJ2-4; v_call: TRBV5-4; d_call: .; clone_size: .; cdr3_nt: TGTGCCAGCAGCCTCCGTGAAGGTACGGGGCGGAGGGGCATTCAGTACTTC; cdr3_aa: CASSLREGTGRRGIQYF
j_call: TRBJ2-2; v_call: TRBV11-2; d_call: TRBD1; clone_size: .; cdr3_nt: TGTGCCAGCAGCCTCGCACAGGGGGGCGCCGGGGAGCTGTTTTTT; cdr3_aa: CASSLAQGGAGELFF
j_call: TRBJ1-5; v_call: TRBV19; d_call: TRBD1; clone_size: .; cdr3_nt: TGTGCCAGTAGTCCGGACAGGGCTCAGCCCCAGCATTTT; cdr3_aa: CASSPDRAQPQHF
j_call: TRBJ2-7; v_call: TRBV7-2; d_call: TRBD2; clone_size: .; cdr3_nt: TGTGCCAGCAGCTTAGTGTTTAGCGGGGGGCGCCACGAGCAGTACTTC; cdr3_aa: CASSLVFSGGRHEQYF
j_call: TRBJ2-1; v_call: TRBV9; d_call: .; clone_size: .; cdr3_nt: TGTGCCAGCAGCGCCCCCGGGAGCGGCCGGAACAATGAGCAGTTCTTC; cdr3_aa: CASSAPGSGRNNEQFF
j_call: TRBJ1-4; v_call: TRBV6-5; d_call: .; clone_size: .; cdr3_nt: TGTGCCAGCAGTTACCGGGAGCCTGAAAAACTGTTTTTT; cdr3_aa: CASSYREPEKLFF
j_call: TRBJ1-5; v_call: TRBV5-1; d_call: .; clone_size: .; cdr3_nt: TGCGCCAGCAGCTTGCCAGGCCCCTATAGCAATCAGCCCCAGCATTTT; cdr3_aa: CASSLPGPYSNQPQHF
j_call: TRBJ2-7; v_call: TRBV6-5; d_call: TRBD1; clone_size: once; cdr3_nt: TGTGCCAGCAGTTACTCCGGGGACAGGTCCTACGAGCAGTACTTC; cdr3_aa: CASSYSGDRSYEQYF
j_call: TRBJ2-7; v_call: TRBV18; d_call: TRBD1; clone_size: .; cdr3_nt: TGTGCCAGCTCACCATTGAAAGGGCAGTCAGGGGGCGAGCAGTACTTC; cdr3_aa: CASSPLKGQSGGEQYF
j_call: TRBJ2-7; v_call: TRBV11-2; d_call: TRBD1; clone_size: few; cdr3_nt: TGTGCCAGCAGCCGCTTGACAGGGGGCATGAGTTCCTACGAGCAGTACTTC; cdr3_aa: CASSRLTGGMSSYEQYF
j_call: TRBJ2-5; v_call: TRBV11-2; d_call: TRBD1; clone_size: .; cdr3_nt: TGTGCCAGCAGCTTAGTCAGGGGGCAGACCCAGTACTTC; cdr3_aa: CASSLVRGQTQYF
j_call: TRBJ1-2; v_call: TRBV6-6; d_call: TRBD1; clone_size: .; cdr3_nt: TGTGCCAGCGGGACAGGGGAAGGCTACACCTTC; cdr3_aa: CASGTGEGYTF
j_call: TRBJ2-1; v_call: TRBV5-1; d_call: TRBD2; clone_size: .; cdr3_nt: TGCGCCAGCAGCCCTGGGACTAGCGGGAGATTGTACAATGAGCAGTTCTTC; cdr3_aa: CASSPGTSGRLYNEQFF
j_call: TRBJ2-2; v_call: TRBV11-3; d_call: .; clone_size: .; cdr3_nt: TGTGCCAGCAGCCCAGGGACTGCTACGAACACCGGGGAGCTGTTTTTT; cdr3_aa: CASSPGTATNTGELFF
j_call: TRBJ1-2; v_call: TRBV7-9; d_call: .; clone_size: .; cdr3_nt: TGTGCCAGCAGCTTATCCTACTATGGCTACACCTTC; cdr3_aa: CASSLSYYGYTF
j_call: TRBJ2-1; v_call: TRBV7-2; d_call: TRBD1; clone_size: .; cdr3_nt: TGTGCCAGCAGGGTCAGACAGGGCTCCTACAATGAGCAGTTCTTC; cdr3_aa: CASRVRQGSYNEQFF
j_call: TRBJ1-5; v_call: TRBV19; d_call: TRBD1; clone_size: .; cdr3_nt: TGTGCCAGTAGCCCCAGCCTCTACAGGGGTGGTCAGCCCCAGCATTTT; cdr3_aa: CASSPSLYRGGQPQHF
j_call: TRBJ2-1; v_call: TRBV6-5; d_call: TRBD2; clone_size: once; cdr3_nt: TGTGCCAGCAGATCTAGCGGGGGGCTTAATGAGCAGTTCTTC; cdr3_aa: CASRSSGGLNEQFF
j_call: TRBJ2-5; v_call: TRBV7-9; d_call: .; clone_size: .; cdr3_nt: TGTGCCAGCAGCTTAGCGCTCTGGGGCAGGGAGACCCAGTACTTC; cdr3_aa: CASSLALWGRETQYF
j_call: TRBJ1-1; v_call: TRBV10-3; d_call: .; clone_size: .; cdr3_nt: TGTGCCATCAGTGAGTCGAAAATAACCAAAGAATGGGAAAGGGGAGCTTTCTTT; cdr3_aa: CAISESKITKEWERGAFF
j_call: TRBJ1-1; v_call: TRBV5-1; d_call: TRBD1; clone_size: .; cdr3_nt: TGCGCCAGCAGCTCGGGACAGGGGACTGAAGCTTTCTTT; cdr3_aa: CASSSGQGTEAFF
j_call: TRBJ1-1; v_call: TRBV5-5; d_call: .; clone_size: .; cdr3_nt: TGTGCCAGCAGCCTGACAGTGAACACTGAAGCTTTCTTT; cdr3_aa: CASSLTVNTEAFF
j_call: TRBJ2-7; v_call: TRBV28; d_call: .; clone_size: .; cdr3_nt: TGTGCCAGCAGTAGGCGGCTTAGGAACGAGCAGTACTTC; cdr3_aa: CASSRRLRNEQYF
j_call: TRBJ2-1; v_call: TRBV18; d_call: .; clone_size: .; cdr3_nt: TGTGCCAGCTCACCAGGGATTCCCGTCGGGGGCAATGAGCAGTTCTTC; cdr3_aa: CASSPGIPVGGNEQFF
j_call: TRBJ1-5; v_call: TRBV5-1; d_call: TRBD1; clone_size: .; cdr3_nt: TGCGCCAGCAGCGTTACAGGGGGCAATCAGCCCCAGCATTTT; cdr3_aa: CASSVTGGNQPQHF
j_call: TRBJ2-7; v_call: TRBV19; d_call: TRBD1; clone_size: .; cdr3_nt: TGTGCCAGTAAAAGGCGAGACAGGGTAGGGTACGAGCAGTACTTC; cdr3_aa: CASKRRDRVGYEQYF
j_call: TRBJ1-5; v_call: TRBV14; d_call: .; clone_size: .; cdr3_nt: TGTGCCAGCAGCCAAACAGGGATCAATCAGCCCCAGCATTTT; cdr3_aa: CASSQTGINQPQHF
j_call: TRBJ1-2; v_call: TRBV29-1; d_call: .; clone_size: .; cdr3_nt: TGCAGCGTTGAAGACGGAGATGGCTACACCTTC; cdr3_aa: CSVEDGDGYTF